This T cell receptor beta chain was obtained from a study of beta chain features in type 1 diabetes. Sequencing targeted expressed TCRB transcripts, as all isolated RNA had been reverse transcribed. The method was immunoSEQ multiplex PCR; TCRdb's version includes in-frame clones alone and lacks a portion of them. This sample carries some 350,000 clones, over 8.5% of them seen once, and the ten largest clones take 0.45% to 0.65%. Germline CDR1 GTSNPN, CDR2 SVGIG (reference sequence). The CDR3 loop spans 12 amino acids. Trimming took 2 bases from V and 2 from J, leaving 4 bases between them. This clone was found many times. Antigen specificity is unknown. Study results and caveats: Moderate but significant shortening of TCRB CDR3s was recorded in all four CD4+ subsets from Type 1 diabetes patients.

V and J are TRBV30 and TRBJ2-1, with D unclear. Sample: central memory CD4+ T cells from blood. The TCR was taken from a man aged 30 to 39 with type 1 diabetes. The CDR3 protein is CAWSRPYNEQFF. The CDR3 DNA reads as TGTGCCTGGAGTAGGCCCTACAATGAGCAGTTCTTC.